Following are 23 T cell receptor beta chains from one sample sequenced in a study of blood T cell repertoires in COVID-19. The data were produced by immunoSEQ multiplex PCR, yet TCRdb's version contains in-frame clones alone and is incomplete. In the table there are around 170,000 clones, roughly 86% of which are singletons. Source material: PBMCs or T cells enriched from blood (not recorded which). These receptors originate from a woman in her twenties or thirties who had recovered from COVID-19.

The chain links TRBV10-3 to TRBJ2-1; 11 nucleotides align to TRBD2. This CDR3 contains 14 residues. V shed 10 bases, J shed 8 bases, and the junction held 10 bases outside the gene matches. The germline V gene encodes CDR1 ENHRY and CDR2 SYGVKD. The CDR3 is CATRVAGGQDEQFF. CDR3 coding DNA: TGTGCCACTCGCGTAGCGGGAGGGCAAGATGAGCAGTTCTTC.

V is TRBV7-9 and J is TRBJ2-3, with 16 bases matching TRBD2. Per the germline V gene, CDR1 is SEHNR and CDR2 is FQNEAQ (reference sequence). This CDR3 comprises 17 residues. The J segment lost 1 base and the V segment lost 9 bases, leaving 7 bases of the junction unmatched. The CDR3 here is CASLFGTSGRGTDTQYF. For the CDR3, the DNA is TGTGCCAGTCTCTTCGGGACTAGCGGGAGGGGCACAGATACGCAGTATTTT. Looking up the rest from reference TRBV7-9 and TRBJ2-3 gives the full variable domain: DTGVSQNPRHKITKRGQNVTFRCDPISEHNRLYWYRQTLGQGPEFLTYFQNEAQLEKSRLLSDRFSAERPKGSFSTLEIQRTEQGDSAMYLCASLFGTSGRGTDTQYFGPGTRLTVL.

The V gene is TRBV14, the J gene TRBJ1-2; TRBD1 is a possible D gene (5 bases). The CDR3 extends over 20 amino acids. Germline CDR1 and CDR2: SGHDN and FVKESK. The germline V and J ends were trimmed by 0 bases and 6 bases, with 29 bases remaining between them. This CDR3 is CASSQEGGEARSHQANGYTF. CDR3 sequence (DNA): TGTGCCAGCAGCCAAGAGGGGGGAGAGGCCCGAAGCCACCAAGCTAATGGCTACACCTTC.

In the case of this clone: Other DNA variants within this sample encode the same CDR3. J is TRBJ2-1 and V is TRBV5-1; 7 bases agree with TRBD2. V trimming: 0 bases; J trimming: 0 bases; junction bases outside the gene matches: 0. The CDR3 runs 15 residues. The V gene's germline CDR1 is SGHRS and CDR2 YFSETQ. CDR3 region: CASSLGGSSYNEQFF. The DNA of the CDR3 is TGCGCCAGCAGCTTGGGCGGGAGCTCCTACAATGAGCAGTTCTTC.

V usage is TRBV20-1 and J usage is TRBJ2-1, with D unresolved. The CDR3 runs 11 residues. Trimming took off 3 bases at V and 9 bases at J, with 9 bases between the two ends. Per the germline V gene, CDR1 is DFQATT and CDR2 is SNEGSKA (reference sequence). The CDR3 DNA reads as TGCAGTGCTAGCCCTCTTTCTGAGCAGTTCTTC. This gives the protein CSASPLSEQFF.

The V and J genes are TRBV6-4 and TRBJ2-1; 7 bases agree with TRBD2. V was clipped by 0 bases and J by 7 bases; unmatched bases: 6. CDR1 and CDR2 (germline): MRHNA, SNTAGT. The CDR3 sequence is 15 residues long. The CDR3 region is CASSDSKSGINEQFF. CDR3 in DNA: TGTGCCAGCAGTGACTCGAAGAGCGGGATTAATGAGCAGTTCTTC.

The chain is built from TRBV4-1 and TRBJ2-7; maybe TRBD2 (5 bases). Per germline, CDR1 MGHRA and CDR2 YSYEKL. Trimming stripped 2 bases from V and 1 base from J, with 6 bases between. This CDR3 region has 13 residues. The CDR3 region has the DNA TGCGCCAGCAGCCAATGGACTTCCTACGAGCAGTACTTC. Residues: CASSQWTSYEQYF.

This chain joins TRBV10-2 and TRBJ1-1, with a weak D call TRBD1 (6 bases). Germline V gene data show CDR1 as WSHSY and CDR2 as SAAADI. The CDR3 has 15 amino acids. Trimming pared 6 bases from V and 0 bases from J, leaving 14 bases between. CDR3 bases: TGCGCCAGCAGCCATGGGACACCCATGAACACTGAAGCTTTCTTT. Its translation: CASSHGTPMNTEAFF.

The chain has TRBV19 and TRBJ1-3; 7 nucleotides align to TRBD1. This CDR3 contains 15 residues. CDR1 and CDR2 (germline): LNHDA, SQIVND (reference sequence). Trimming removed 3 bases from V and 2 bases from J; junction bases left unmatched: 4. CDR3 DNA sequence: TGTGCCAGTAGTATGAGGGGGCCCACTGGAAACACCATATATTTT. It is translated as CASSMRGPTGNTIYF.

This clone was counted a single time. The CDR3 nucleotides read TGTGCCAGCAGCTTCGCGGGAGGGTGGGACGAGCAGTACTTC. Encoded protein: CASSFAGGWDEQYF. The J gene is TRBJ2-7, the V gene TRBV5-6, with 9 bases lining up with TRBD2. The germline V gene encodes CDR1 SGHDT and CDR2 YYEEEE. J was trimmed by 5 bases and V by 2 bases; bases with no gene match: 5. The CDR3 runs 14 residues.

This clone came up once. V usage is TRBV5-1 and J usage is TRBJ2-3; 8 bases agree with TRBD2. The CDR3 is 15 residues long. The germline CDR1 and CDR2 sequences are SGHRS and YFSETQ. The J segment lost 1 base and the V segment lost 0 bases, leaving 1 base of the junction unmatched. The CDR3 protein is CASSLELAGTDTQYF. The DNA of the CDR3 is TGCGCCAGCAGCTTGGAACTAGCGGGCACAGATACGCAGTATTTT.

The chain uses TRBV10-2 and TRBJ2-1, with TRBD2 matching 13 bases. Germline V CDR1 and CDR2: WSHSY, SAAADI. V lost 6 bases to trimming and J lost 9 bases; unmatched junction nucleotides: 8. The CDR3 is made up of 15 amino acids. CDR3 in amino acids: CASRSGTSGMGEQFF. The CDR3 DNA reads TGCGCCAGCAGAAGTGGGACTAGCGGGATGGGTGAGCAGTTCTTC.

The CDR3 protein is CASSQVYRGSGNTIYF. The CDR3 DNA reads TGTGCCAGCAGCCAAGTATACAGGGGAAGTGGAAACACCATATATTTT. The chain couples TRBV3-1 (or the pseudogene TRBV3-2) to TRBJ1-3; 7 bases line up with TRBD1. Germline assignment: CDR1 LGHDT and CDR2 YNNKEL (reference sequence). V lost 1 base, J lost 3 bases, and 6 bases stayed unmatched. The CDR3 totals 16 residues.

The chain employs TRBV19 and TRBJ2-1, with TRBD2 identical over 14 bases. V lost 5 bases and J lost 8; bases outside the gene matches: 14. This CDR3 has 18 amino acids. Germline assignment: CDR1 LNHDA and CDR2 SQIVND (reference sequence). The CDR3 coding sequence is TGTGCCAGTAGTGAGGGTAAACTAGGACTAGCGGGAGGCGATGAGCAGTTCTTC. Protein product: CASSEGKLGLAGGDEQFF.

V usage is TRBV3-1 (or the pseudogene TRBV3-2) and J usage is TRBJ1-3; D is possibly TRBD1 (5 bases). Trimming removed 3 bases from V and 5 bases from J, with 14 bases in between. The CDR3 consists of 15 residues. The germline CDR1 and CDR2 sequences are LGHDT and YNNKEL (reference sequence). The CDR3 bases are TGTGCCAGCAGCCACCCGGGACTTGAAAGAAACACCATATATTTT. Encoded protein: CASSHPGLERNTIYF.

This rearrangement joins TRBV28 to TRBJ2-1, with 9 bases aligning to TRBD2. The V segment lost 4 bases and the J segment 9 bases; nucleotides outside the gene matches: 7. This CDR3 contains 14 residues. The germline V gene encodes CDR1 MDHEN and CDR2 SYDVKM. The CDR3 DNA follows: TGTGCCAGCAGTTCGCCGACTAGCGGACGTGAGCAGTTCTTC. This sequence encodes CASSSPTSGREQFF.

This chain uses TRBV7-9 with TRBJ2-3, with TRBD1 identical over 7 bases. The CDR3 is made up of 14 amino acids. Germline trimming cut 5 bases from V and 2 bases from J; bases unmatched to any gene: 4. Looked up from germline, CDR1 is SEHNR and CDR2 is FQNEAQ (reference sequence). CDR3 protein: CASSLTGDTDTQYF. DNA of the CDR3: TGTGCCAGCAGCCTAACAGGGGACACAGATACGCAGTATTTT.

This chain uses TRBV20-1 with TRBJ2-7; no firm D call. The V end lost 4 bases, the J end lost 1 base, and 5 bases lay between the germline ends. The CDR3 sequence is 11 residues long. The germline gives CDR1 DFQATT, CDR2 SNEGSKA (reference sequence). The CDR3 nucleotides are TGCAGTGCTACGGAGTCCTACGAGCAGTACTTC. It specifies CSATESYEQYF.

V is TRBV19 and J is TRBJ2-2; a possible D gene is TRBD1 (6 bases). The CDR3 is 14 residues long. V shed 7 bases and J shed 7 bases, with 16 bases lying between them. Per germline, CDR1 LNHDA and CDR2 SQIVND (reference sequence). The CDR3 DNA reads TGTGCCAGTACCATCAGGGGCTTGGGCGGGGAGCTGTTTTTT. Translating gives CASTIRGLGGELFF.

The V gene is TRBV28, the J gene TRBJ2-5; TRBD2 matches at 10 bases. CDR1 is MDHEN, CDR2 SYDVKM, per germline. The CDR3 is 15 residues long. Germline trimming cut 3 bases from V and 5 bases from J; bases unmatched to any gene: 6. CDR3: CASSFASGSTETQYF. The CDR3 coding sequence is TGTGCCAGCAGTTTTGCTAGCGGGAGTACGGAGACCCAGTACTTC.

CDR3 DNA: TGTGCCAGCAGCTTAGTCCGGCTAGCGGTCTACAATGAGCAGTTCTTC. Amino acids: CASSLVRLAVYNEQFF. This sequence joins TRBV7-2 and TRBJ2-1, with 7 bases identical to TRBD2. J gave up 3 bases and V 1 base, and 6 bases lay outside the gene matches. From germline, CDR1 is SGHTA and CDR2 FQGNSA. The CDR3 sequence is 16 residues long.

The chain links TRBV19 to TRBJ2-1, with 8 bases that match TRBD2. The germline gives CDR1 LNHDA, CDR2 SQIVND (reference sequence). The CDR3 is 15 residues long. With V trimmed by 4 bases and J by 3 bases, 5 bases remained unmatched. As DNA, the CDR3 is TGTGCCAGTAGTAGGGGACTAGAGAGCTACAATGAGCAGTTCTTC. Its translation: CASSRGLESYNEQFF.

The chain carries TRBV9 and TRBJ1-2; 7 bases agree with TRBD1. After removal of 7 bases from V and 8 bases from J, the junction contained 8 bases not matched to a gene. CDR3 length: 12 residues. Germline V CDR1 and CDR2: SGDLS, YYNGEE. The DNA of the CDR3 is TGTGCCAGCGTCGAAGGACAGGTCGGCTACACCTTC. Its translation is CASVEGQVGYTF.